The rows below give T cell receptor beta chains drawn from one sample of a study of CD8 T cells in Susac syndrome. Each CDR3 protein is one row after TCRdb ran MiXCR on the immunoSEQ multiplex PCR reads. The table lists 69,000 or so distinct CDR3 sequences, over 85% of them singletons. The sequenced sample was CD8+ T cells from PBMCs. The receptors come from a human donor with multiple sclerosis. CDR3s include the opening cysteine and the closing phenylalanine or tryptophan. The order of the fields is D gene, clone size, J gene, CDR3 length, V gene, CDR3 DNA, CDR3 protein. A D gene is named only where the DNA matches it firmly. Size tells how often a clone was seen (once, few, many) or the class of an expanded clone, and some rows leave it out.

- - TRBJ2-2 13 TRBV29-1 TGCAGCGTTCTGAAGGAGGTGCCCGGGGAGCTGTTTTTT CSVLKEVPGELFF
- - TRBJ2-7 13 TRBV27 TGTGCCAGCAGTTCAGTTGGCTCCTACGAGCAGTACTTC CASSSVGSYEQYF
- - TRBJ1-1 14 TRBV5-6 TGTGCCAGCAGCTTGCTGAATGGGAACACTGAAGCTTTCTTT CASSLLNGNTEAFF
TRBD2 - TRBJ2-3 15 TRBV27 TGTGCCAGCAGTTTATGGGGGGGAGGCACAGATACGCAGTATTTT CASSLWGGGTDTQYF
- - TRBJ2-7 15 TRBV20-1 TGCAGTGCTAGAGAGTTTGCGGGGGCTCCCTACGAGCAGTACTTC CSAREFAGAPYEQYF
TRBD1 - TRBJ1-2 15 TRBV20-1 TGCAGTGCTAGAGAGGGTACAGGGGACTTATATGGCTACACCTTC CSAREGTGDLYGYTF
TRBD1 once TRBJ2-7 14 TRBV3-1 TGTGCCAGCAGCTACGACAGGGGGAGCTACGAGCAGTACTTC CASSYDRGSYEQYF
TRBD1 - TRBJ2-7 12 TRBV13 TGTGCCAGCAGCTCGACAGGGCTCGAGCAGTACTTC CASSSTGLEQYF
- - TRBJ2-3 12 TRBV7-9 TGTGCCAGCAGCTGGGACACAGATACGCAGTATTTT CASSWDTDTQYF
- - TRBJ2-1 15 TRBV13 TGTGCCAGCAGCGGTAACGGCAGGGGTCGCAATGAGCAGTTCTTC CASSGNGRGRNEQFF
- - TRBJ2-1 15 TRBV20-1 TGCAGTGCTAGAATCGCGCTATCCCCCTACAATGAGCAGTTCTTC CSARIALSPYNEQFF
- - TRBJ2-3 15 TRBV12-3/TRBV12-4 TGTGCCAGCAGCCGGTTCGGGGCCAACACAGATACGCAGTATTTT CASSRFGANTDTQYF
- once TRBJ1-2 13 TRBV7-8 TGTGCCAGCAGCTTGGACGGGAAATATGGCTACACCTTC CASSLDGKYGYTF
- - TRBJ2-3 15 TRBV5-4 TGTGCCAGCAGCCTAGGAGCGGACCCGCCAGATACGCAGTATTTT CASSLGADPPDTQYF
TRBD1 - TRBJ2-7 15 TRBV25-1 TGTGCCAGCAGTGGGGGACAGGTTAGTGAGCGGGAGCAGTACTTC CASSGGQVSEREQYF
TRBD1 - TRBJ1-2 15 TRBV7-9 TGTGCCAGCAGCCAAGGGGGACAGGGGAGCTATGGCTACACCTTC CASSQGGQGSYGYTF
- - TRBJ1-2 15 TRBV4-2 TGTGCCAGCAGCCAAGAACGGGGCCAAGCCCAGGGCTACACCTTC CASSQERGQAQGYTF
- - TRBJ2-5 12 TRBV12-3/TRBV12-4 TGTGCCAGAGGATACCTACGGCCCACCCAGTACTTC CARGYLRPTQYF
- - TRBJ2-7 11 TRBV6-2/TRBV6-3 TGTGCCAGCAGTTACGGTGGCGAGCAGTACTTC CASSYGGEQYF
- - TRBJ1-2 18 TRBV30 TGTGCCTGGAGTCCCCCCGGGCAAGCCGCTCTCGCCAACTATGGCTACACCTTC CAWSPPGQAALANYGYTF
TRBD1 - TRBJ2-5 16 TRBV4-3 TGCGCCAGCAGCCCCGGACAGGGACGGGTCCAAGAGACCCAGTACTTC CASSPGQGRVQETQYF
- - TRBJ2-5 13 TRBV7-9 TGTGCCAGCAGCCCGGACCCACAAGAGACCCAGTACTTC CASSPDPQETQYF
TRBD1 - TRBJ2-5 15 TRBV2 TGTGCCAGCAGCAGACAGGGGGGTTCGAAAGAGACCCAGTACTTC CASSRQGGSKETQYF
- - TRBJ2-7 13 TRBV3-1 TGTGCCAGCAGCCAAGATCAGCCCTACGAGCAGTACTTC CASSQDQPYEQYF
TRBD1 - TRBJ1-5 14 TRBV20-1 TGCAGTGCTAGAGAGGACAGGGAGGCACAGCCCCAGCATTTT CSAREDREAQPQHF
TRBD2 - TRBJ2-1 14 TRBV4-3 TGCGCCAGCAGCCAAGGGAGCGGGGGTACTGAGCAGTTCTTC CASSQGSGGTEQFF
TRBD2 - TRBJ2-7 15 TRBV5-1 TGCGCCAGCAGTCAGGGGAGAGCGGGAGAAAACGAGCAGTACTTC CASSQGRAGENEQYF
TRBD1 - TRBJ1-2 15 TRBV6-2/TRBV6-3 TGTGCCAGCAGCCCTTCTCCCGGGACAGACTATGGCTACACCTTC CASSPSPGTDYGYTF
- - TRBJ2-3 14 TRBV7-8 TGTGCCAGCAGCTTAGAGGTCGGGGGAGTTGCGCAGTATTTT CASSLEVGGVAQYF
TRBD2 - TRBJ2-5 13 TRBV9 TGTGCCAGCAGGGCTAGCGGGGAAGAGACCCAGTACTTC CASRASGEETQYF
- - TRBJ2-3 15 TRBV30 TGTGCCTGGAGTAGGCGGGGGCCCCTCACAGATACGCAGTATTTT CAWSRRGPLTDTQYF
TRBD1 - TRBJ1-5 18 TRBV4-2 TGTGCCAGCAGCCAAGATTTTGGGGACAGGGGCGGGTGGCAGCCCCAGCATTTT CASSQDFGDRGGWQPQHF
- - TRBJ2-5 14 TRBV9 TGTGCCAGCAGCGCTCCGGGCCAGGGTGAGACCCAGTACTTC CASSAPGQGETQYF
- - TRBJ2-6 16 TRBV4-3 TGCGCCAGCAGCCAGAACACGGGCTCTGGGGCCAACGTCCTGACTTTC CASSQNTGSGANVLTF
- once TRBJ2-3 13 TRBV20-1 TGCAGTGGCAGGCCTAGCGGCACAGATACGCAGTATTTT CSGRPSGTDTQYF
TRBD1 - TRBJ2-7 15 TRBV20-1 TGCAGTGCCACCACCGGGACAGGCCCCTCCTACGAGCAGTACTTC CSATTGTGPSYEQYF
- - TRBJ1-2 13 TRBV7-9 TGTGCCAGCAGCTTAGGGGCCGAGAGGGGCTACACCTTC CASSLGAERGYTF
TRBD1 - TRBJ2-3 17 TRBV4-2 TGTGCCAGCAGCCAAGTTGGTCGCGGACAGGGTGCAGATACGCAGTATTTT CASSQVGRGQGADTQYF
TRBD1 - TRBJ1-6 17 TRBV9 TGTGCCAGCAGCTTAGGGACAGAGAGCTCCTATAATTCACCCCTCCACTTT CASSLGTESSYNSPLHF
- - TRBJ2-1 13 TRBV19 TGTGCCAGTAGTACAACGGGATGGAATGAGCAGTTCTTC CASSTTGWNEQFF
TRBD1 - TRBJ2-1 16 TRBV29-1 TGCAGCGTTGAGTTCCTGGGACAGGGGTCCTACAATGAGCAGTTCTTC CSVEFLGQGSYNEQFF
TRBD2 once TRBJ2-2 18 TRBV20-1 TGCAGTGCTAGACCTCTCAAATTGGGACTAGCGGCCACCGGGGAGCTGTTTTTT CSARPLKLGLAATGELFF
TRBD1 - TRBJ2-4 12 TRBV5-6 TGTGCCAGCACCGACAGGGGTGGCATTCAGTACTTC CASTDRGGIQYF
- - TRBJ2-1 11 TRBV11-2 TGTGCCAGCAGCTTGGGACCTGAGCAGTTCTTC CASSLGPEQFF
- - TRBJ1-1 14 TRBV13 TGTGCCAGCAGCTTAGGGAGAGGACAGTTTGAAGCTTTCTTT CASSLGRGQFEAFF
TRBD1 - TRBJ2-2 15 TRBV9 TGTGCCAGCAGCGTAGGGACAGGAAGGGACGGGGAGCTGTTTTTT CASSVGTGRDGELFF